This T cell receptor (beta chain) was identified during a study of blood T cell repertoires in COVID-19. Across the whole study: Sites across the United States, Italy and Spain contributed samples from acute and convalescent COVID-19.

Seattle patients were enrolled during active infection and followed longitudinally. In the authors' workflow: Cell counts per sample came from amplifying reference gene primers. The repertoire was sequenced with immunoSEQ multiplex PCR; TCRdb's copy has only in-frame clones and lacks some. The V and J calls and the clone size are those of that table, but D and trimming were determined from the DNA. The sample records over 150,000 clones, about 88% being singletons. V dropped 0 bases and J dropped 8 bases, with 14 bases sitting between them. Germline V lookup: CDR1 SGHAT, CDR2 FQNNGV. This CDR3 has 14 residues.

Sequencing input: peripheral blood. This clonotype was obtained from a man aged 45-60 years with COVID-19, enrolled during active disease. The chain joins TRBV11-2 to TRBJ2-7, with D possibly matching TRBD1 (5 bases). The CDR3 sequence is CASSLEGPGFKQYF. CDR3 DNA sequence: TGTGCCAGCAGCTTAGAGGGGCCTGGGTTTAAGCAGTACTTC.